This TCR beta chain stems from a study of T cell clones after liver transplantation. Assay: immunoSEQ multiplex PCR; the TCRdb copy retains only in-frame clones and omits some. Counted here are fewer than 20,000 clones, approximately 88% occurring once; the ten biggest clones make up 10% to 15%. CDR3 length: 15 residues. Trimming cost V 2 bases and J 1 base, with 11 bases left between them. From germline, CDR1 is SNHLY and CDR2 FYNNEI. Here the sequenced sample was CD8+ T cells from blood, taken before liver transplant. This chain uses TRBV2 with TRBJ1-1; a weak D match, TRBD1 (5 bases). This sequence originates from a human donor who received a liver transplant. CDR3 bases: TGTGCCAGCAGTGAAAGAGCGGGGGGGAACACTGAAGCTTTCTTT. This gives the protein CASSERAGGNTEAFF.